A single T cell receptor (beta chain) is shown here with its context. The CDR3 extends over 14 amino acids. The V end was cut by 5 bases, the J end by 0 bases, with 9 bases between. Germline loops: CDR1 SGHTA, CDR2 FQGNSA. The data originate from a study of cytomegalovirus exposure and HLA in healthy donors. Study-wide context: The 95 to 150 validation repertoires, a later analysis reported, used the same platform as the 550 to 800 first-cohort repertoires.

Generated by immunoSEQ multiplex PCR, the TCRdb table keeps only in-frame clones and is missing some. This table holds 80,000 or so clones, over 85% found once. The sequence derives from a woman aged 18-29 years in good health and CMV-seronegative. Input material: PBMCs. This sequence joins TRBV7-2 and TRBJ2-3; possible D gene TRBD1, 5 bases. The DNA for the CDR3 is TGTGCCAGCAGCCCCGGACATAGCACAGATACGCAGTATTTT. This encodes CASSPGHSTDTQYF.